The next 16 T cell receptor beta chains were all read from a single sample in a study of blood T cell repertoires in COVID-19. Using immunoSEQ multiplex PCR, the repertoire was profiled, and TCRdb retains in-frame clones only, with some absent. The table lists more than 100,000 clones, around 84% of them singletons. Sequenced input: PBMCs or T cells enriched from blood (not recorded which). These receptors all come from a woman aged 25 to 39 who had recovered from COVID-19.

The rearrangement links TRBV13 to TRBJ1-2; D gene ambiguous. Trimming cost V 3 bases and J 4 bases, with 15 bases left between them. CDR1 is PRHDT, CDR2 FYEKMQ, per germline (reference sequence). This CDR3 region has 15 residues. The CDR3 sequence: CASSFLASGLYGYTF. In DNA, the CDR3 is TGTGCCAGCAGCTTTTTAGCGTCGGGCCTCTATGGCTACACCTTC.

V gene TRBV4-2 combines with J gene TRBJ2-7; TRBD1 matches at 7 bases. The CDR3 sequence is 13 residues long. Germline lookup yields CDR1 LGHNA and CDR2 YNFKEQ. The ends lost 3 bases at V and 3 bases at J; junction bases unmatched: 2. In DNA form, the CDR3 reads TGTGCCAGCAGCCAGTGGGACAGCTACGAGCAGTACTTC. Translation: CASSQWDSYEQYF.

The rearrangement joins TRBV10-3 to TRBJ1-1; D ambiguous. The CDR3 length is 11 residues. V lost 3 bases, J lost 7 bases, and 6 bases lay in between. Germline-derived CDR1 and CDR2 are ENHRY and SYGVKD. The CDR3 region has the DNA TGTGCCATCAGTGAAGGAGGTGAAGCTTTCTTT. This translates into CAISEGGEAFF.

The gene calls are TRBV19 and TRBJ1-2, with 12 bases fitting TRBD1. Germline V gene sequence: CDR1 LNHDA, CDR2 SQIVND (reference sequence). V lost 8 bases, J lost 6 bases, and 13 bases stayed unmatched. The CDR3 runs to 16 residues. The CDR3 DNA follows: TGTGCCAGTCCCTGCGCCCCGGGACAGGGGGCCGATGGCTACACCTTC. Amino acids: CASPCAPGQGADGYTF.

This chain connects TRBV10-3 to TRBJ2-4; possible D gene TRBD1, 5 bases. V lost 2 bases and J lost 8, with 10 bases in between. The CDR3 runs to 13 residues. The germline V gene encodes CDR1 ENHRY and CDR2 SYGVKD. The CDR3 nucleotides read TGTGCCATCAGTGAGAGGCAGGGCGACATTCAGTACTTC. The encoded protein is CAISERQGDIQYF.

The V and J genes are TRBV7-8 and TRBJ2-1; 8 bases line up with TRBD2. CDR3 length: 15 amino acids. Trimming took 6 bases from V and 2 from J; bases not matched to a gene: 6. Germline CDR1 SGHVS, CDR2 FQNEAQ. CDR3 sequence reads: CASRGNGRAYNEQFF. In DNA, the CDR3 is TGTGCCAGCAGAGGAAACGGGAGGGCCTACAATGAGCAGTTCTTC.

This clone has just a few counts. The genes are TRBV19 and TRBJ2-3; TRBD2 matches at 12 bases. Trimming at V came to 4 bases and at J to 2 bases, leaving 4 bases not matched to a gene. The CDR3 consists of 16 residues. From germline, CDR1 is LNHDA and CDR2 SQIVND (reference sequence). CDR3 DNA: TGTGCCAGTAGTACTAGCGGGGGGGGCCTCACAGATACGCAGTATTTT. Residues: CASSTSGGGLTDTQYF.

The chain employs TRBV5-1 and TRBJ2-1; TRBD2 matches at 8 bases. Germline V CDR1 and CDR2: SGHRS, YFSETQ. The CDR3 spans 15 residues. Germline trimming cut 2 bases from V and 4 bases from J; bases unmatched to any gene: 5. CDR3 region: CASSFNSGRYNEQFF. In DNA form, the CDR3 reads TGCGCCAGCAGCTTTAACAGCGGGAGATACAATGAGCAGTTCTTC.

The V and J genes are TRBV30 and TRBJ1-6; D might be TRBD1 (5 bases). From germline, CDR1 is GTSNPN and CDR2 SVGIG (reference sequence). There are 14 residues in the CDR3. Trimming cost V 7 bases and J 4 bases, with 14 bases left between them. DNA of the CDR3: TGTGCCTCTCCTCCGGCAGGGTATAATTCACCCCTCCACTTT. This translates into CASPPAGYNSPLHF. Complete variable domain (other parts from reference TRBV30 and TRBJ1-6): SQTIHQWPATLVQPVGSPLSLECTVEGTSNPNLYWYRQAAGRGLQLLFYSVGIGQISSEVPQNLSASRPQDRQFILSSKKLLLSDSGFYLCASPPAGYNSPLHFGNGTRLTVT.

The chain couples TRBV19 to TRBJ2-1; 10 positions agree with TRBD2. CDR1 and CDR2 from the germline V gene are LNHDA and SQIVND (reference sequence). The length of the CDR3 is 15 residues. J lost 5 bases, V lost 5 bases, and 6 bases had no gene match. CDR3 residues: CASSLGLAENNEQFF. For the CDR3, the DNA is TGTGCCAGTAGTCTCGGACTAGCGGAAAACAATGAGCAGTTCTTC. Complete variable domain (other parts from reference TRBV19 and TRBJ2-1): DGGITQSPKYLFRKEGQNVTLSCEQNLNHDAMYWYRQDPGQGLRLIYYSQIVNDFQKGDIAEGYSVSREKKESFPLTVTSAQKNPTAFYLCASSLGLAENNEQFFGPGTRLTVL.

This chain uses TRBV6-2 or TRBV6-3 with TRBJ2-6, with D unresolved. The CDR3 length is 15 residues. The germline V and J ends were trimmed by 2 bases and 2 bases, with 7 bases remaining between them. CDR1 MNHEY and CDR2 SVGEGT come from the germline V gene. CDR3 region: CASSYESAGANVLTF. CDR3 bases: TGTGCCAGCAGTTACGAGAGTGCTGGGGCCAACGTCCTGACTTTC.

The chain carries TRBV5-6 and TRBJ1-5; D may be TRBD1 (5 bases). The CDR3 contains 18 residues. Trimming stripped 1 base from V and 0 bases from J, with 17 bases between. Germline V lookup: CDR1 SGHDT, CDR2 YYEEEE. CDR3 bases: TGTGCCAGCAGCTTGTGGGTCCGGGGGTTTGATAGCAATCAGCCCCAGCATTTT. The encoded protein is CASSLWVRGFDSNQPQHF.

The chain carries TRBV12-2 and TRBJ2-5; no check of the table's D call, TRBD2, against the DNA was made. TRBV12-2 is a known pseudogene. This CDR3 contains 14 residues. For the CDR3, the DNA is TGTGCAAGTCGCCGACGGGGGACGGGAGAGACCCAGTACTTC. This codes for CASRRRGTGETQYF.

This sequence joins TRBV5-4 and TRBJ2-7, with 12 bases identical to TRBD2. The trim removed 3 bases at V and 2 bases at J, leaving 0 bases unmatched. Germline V lookup: CDR1 SGHNT, CDR2 YYREEE (reference sequence). The CDR3 covers 14 residues. CDR3 sequence (DNA): TGTGCCAGCAGCTCTAGCGGGAGGGCCTACGAGCAGTACTTC. Its protein is CASSSSGRAYEQYF.

The rearrangement links TRBV28 to TRBJ1-1, with a possible D match to TRBD1 (5 bases). Trimming stripped 5 bases from V and 5 bases from J, with 12 bases between. CDR3 length: 13 amino acids. Germline V lookup: CDR1 MDHEN, CDR2 SYDVKM. For the CDR3, the DNA is TGTGCCAGCAGTCTCGGGGGAGAAACTGAAGCTTTCTTT. This gives the protein CASSLGGETEAFF.

The chain couples TRBV7-2 to TRBJ2-2, with 12 bases aligning to TRBD2. This CDR3 is 19 amino acids long. V trimming: 0 bases; J trimming: 6 bases; junction bases outside the gene matches: 11. Germline loops: CDR1 SGHTA, CDR2 FQGNSA. CDR3 sequence: CASSLASGLAGGPPGELFF. CDR3 bases: TGTGCCAGCAGCTTAGCTTCGGGGCTAGCGGGAGGGCCGCCCGGGGAGCTGTTTTTT.